The clone carrying this T cell receptor beta chain was observed at least ten times. The sample originates from a study of T cells in Graves' hyperthyroidism and ophthalmopathy. RNA transcripts served as the template for amplifying TCR beta CDR3 regions. The HTBI primer set drove a first-round RT-PCR of the TCR CDR3. TCRdb called the multiplex PCR reads again in MiXCR, with one record for every CDR3 protein. The sample lists about 270,000 distinct CDR3 sequences; roughly 15% were seen once. The sequenced sample was blood. The sequence derives from a woman aged 50 to 65 with Graves' hyperthyroidism that later progressed to Graves' ophthalmopathy.

The CDR3: CASSEGSPAVSQYF. The CDR3 DNA is TGTGCCAGCAGTGAAGGGTCCCCCGCGGTCTCGCAGTATTTT. The chain uses TRBV2 and TRBJ2-3; D remains unclear. Trimming removed 1 base at V and 10 bases at J, with 15 bases between. Germline CDR1 is SNHLY and CDR2 is FYNNEI. This CDR3 spans 14 amino acids.